The entry that follows covers one T cell receptor (beta chain) sequence. Other DNA sequences in the sample encode the same CDR3. This specimen belongs to a study of shared clonotypes between healthy human individuals. At the level of the study: Per donor, three plates held CD4 naive cells, three held CD4 memory, two held CD8 naive and one held CD8 memory.

The repertoire was sequenced with immunoSEQ multiplex PCR; TCRdb's copy has only in-frame clones and lacks some. This table has 2,500,000 or so clones, 85% to 95% appearing once. Losses at the gene ends were 5 bases for V and 1 base for J; bases not matched to a gene: 5. CDR3 length: 14 residues. From germline, CDR1 is SGHAT and CDR2 FQNNGV. Sequences were obtained from naive CD4+ T cells sorted from blood. The subset is: CD45RA+ positively selected. This sequence was found in a man between 18 and 29 years old in good health. This chain joins TRBV11-2 and TRBJ2-7; 7 bases fit TRBD1. The CDR3 nucleotides are TGTGCCAGCAGCCCCAGACAGGGATCCTACGAGCAGTACTTC. It is translated as CASSPRQGSYEQYF.